This T cell receptor beta chain emerged from a study of blood T cell repertoires in COVID-19. TCRdb's table, derived via immunoSEQ multiplex PCR, lists solely in-frame clones and lacks some. The table lists about 330,000 clones, around 87% of them singletons. Cohorts were determined from participant-reported clinical history. This clonotype was sampled from a woman under 40 who had recovered from COVID-19. Sequencing was carried out using PBMCs or T cells enriched from blood (not recorded which).

Written as DNA, the CDR3 is TGTGCCAGCAGGGGGACAGCCTACAAGAGCACCGGGGAGCTGTTTTTT. Protein: CASRGTAYKSTGELFF. V gene TRBV7-8 combines with J gene TRBJ2-2; 7 bases match TRBD1. The CDR3 is made up of 16 amino acids. The germline gives CDR1 SGHVS, CDR2 FQNEAQ. V was clipped by 6 bases and J by 4 bases; unmatched bases: 11.